What follows are 17 T cell receptor beta chains derived from one specimen sequenced in a study of shared clonotypes between healthy human individuals. Here immunoSEQ multiplex PCR was the method, and the copy in TCRdb shows in-frame clones only, minus some. This table holds just over 2,000,000 clones, 95% found once. Sequenced: naive CD4+ T cells sorted from blood. Subset: CD45RA+ positively selected. The receptor source for this set is a man younger than 30 in good health.

The J gene is TRBJ2-7, the V gene TRBV28; the D gene could be TRBD1 or TRBD2 (5 bases each). The ends were cut back, 8 bases at V and 4 bases at J, with 21 bases in the middle. The CDR3 is 15 amino acids. Germline loops: CDR1 MDHEN, CDR2 SYDVKM. CDR3 residues: CASRGTGQFQYEQYF. CDR3 coding DNA: TGTGCCAGCCGGGGCACAGGCCAATTCCAGTACGAGCAGTACTTC.

The genes are TRBV5-1 and TRBJ2-5, with TRBD1 matching 9 bases. CDR1 is SGHRS, CDR2 YFSETQ, per germline. J lost 4 bases, V lost 1 base, and 5 bases had no gene match. CDR3 size: 15 residues. The CDR3 loop reads CASSLSTGGSETQYF. Written as DNA, the CDR3 is TGCGCCAGCAGCTTGTCAACAGGGGGCTCAGAGACCCAGTACTTC.

With respect to this clone: The sample contains more than one DNA sequence encoding this CDR3. The genes are TRBV5-1 and TRBJ2-1; D gene ambiguous. The CDR3 has 13 residues. Germline V gene lookup returns CDR1 SGHRS and CDR2 YFSETQ. Trimming took 4 bases from V and 4 from J, leaving 9 bases between them. The CDR3 protein is CASSPGRYNEQFF. CDR3 nucleotides: TGCGCCAGCAGCCCCGGACGTTACAATGAGCAGTTCTTC.

This clone has just one count. This chain connects TRBV5-6 to TRBJ1-2; weak D call: TRBD1 (6 bases). V was cut by 5 bases and J by 3 bases, with 11 bases left in between. This CDR3 has 13 amino acids. The germline V gene has CDR1 SGHDT and CDR2 YYEEEE. CDR3 region: CASRVTGYYGYTF. The CDR3 DNA sequence: TGTGCCAGCAGGGTGACAGGCTACTATGGCTACACCTTC.

The chain recombines TRBV14 with TRBJ2-3; 9 nucleotides agree with TRBD1. The CDR3 covers 17 residues. Unmatched junction bases numbered 10, after V lost 3 bases and J lost 3 bases. Germline CDR1 reads SGHDN; CDR2 reads FVKESK. CDR3 bases: TGTGCCAGCAGCCAGACCGGGACAGGGAGTTGGACAGATACGCAGTATTTT. It translates to CASSQTGTGSWTDTQYF.

This rearrangement joins TRBV27 to TRBJ1-2; D unresolved. CDR3 length equals 17 residues. Germline values: CDR1 MNHEY, CDR2 SMNVEV (reference sequence). Trimming removed 0 bases at V and 4 bases at J, with 18 bases between. CDR3: CASSLSFRRAPLYGYTF. For the CDR3, the DNA is TGTGCCAGCAGTTTATCTTTTCGGAGGGCCCCTCTCTATGGCTACACCTTC.

The rearrangement uses TRBV12-5 and TRBJ1-2, with 7 positions matching TRBD1. After removal of 2 bases from V and 8 bases from J, the junction contained 11 bases not matched to a gene. The CDR3 is 15 amino acids. CDR1 is LGHNT, CDR2 FRNRAP, per germline. The CDR3: CASGLRAAEGAGYTF. CDR3 bases: TGTGCTAGTGGTTTGCGCGCAGCGGAGGGGGCCGGCTACACCTTC.

This clone is a singleton in its sample. This rearrangement joins TRBV29-1 to TRBJ2-2, with no clear D. The V gene lost 4 bases and the J gene lost 5 bases, with 5 bases spanning the gap. CDR3 length: 11 residues. CDR1 is SQVTM and CDR2 is ANQGSEA in the germline V gene. The CDR3 bases are TGCAGCGTTGGGGGAACCGGGGAGCTGTTTTTT. Translating it yields CSVGGTGELFF.

The sample holds one count of this clone. J is TRBJ2-3 and V is TRBV5-1, with TRBD2 identical over 10 bases. Germline V lookup: CDR1 SGHRS, CDR2 YFSETQ. The CDR3 runs to 15 residues. V lost 4 bases to trimming and J lost 9 bases; unmatched junction nucleotides: 11. The DNA of the CDR3 is TGCGCCAGCAGCCCAAAGGAGCGGGAGGGCAGGACGCAGTATTTT. This codes for CASSPKEREGRTQYF.

The chain links TRBV2 to TRBJ1-6; D is unclear. V shed 8 bases and J shed 5 bases, with 13 bases lying between them. The CDR3 contains 14 residues. Per germline, CDR1 SNHLY and CDR2 FYNNEI. Written as DNA, the CDR3 is TGTGCCAGCCGCGACGTGAGAAATAATTCACCCCTCCACTTT. It yields the protein CASRDVRNNSPLHF.

The chain combines TRBV2 with TRBJ2-5; D call uncertain. CDR1 and CDR2 (germline): SNHLY, FYNNEI. Deletions cut 6 bases from V and 5 bases from J, with 13 bases between. This CDR3 has 13 amino acids. The CDR3 DNA reads TGTGCCAGCAGCGTAAATCTCGGGGAGACCCAGTACTTC. Residues: CASSVNLGETQYF.

This rearrangement joins TRBV7-2 to TRBJ2-7; 8 nucleotides line up with TRBD1. CDR3 length: 15 residues. The J segment lost 3 bases and the V segment lost 4 bases, leaving 8 bases of the junction unmatched. Per the germline V gene, CDR1 is SGHTA and CDR2 is FQGNSA. The CDR3 here is CASSWKPGGGYEQYF. The CDR3 DNA reads TGTGCCAGCAGCTGGAAGCCAGGGGGCGGCTACGAGCAGTACTTC.

The V call is TRBV5-6, the J call TRBJ1-5, with a weak D call TRBD1 (6 bases). Germline-derived CDR1 and CDR2 are SGHDT and YYEEEE. This CDR3 region has 16 residues. V was clipped by 2 bases and J by 4 bases, with 16 bases between them. CDR3 amino acids: CASSLRSRGGNQPQHF. CDR3 nucleotides: TGTGCCAGCAGCTTAAGATCCAGGGGAGGGAATCAGCCCCAGCATTTT.

The rearrangement joins TRBV5-1 to TRBJ2-5; D might be TRBD1 (6 bases). This CDR3 has 14 amino acids. V shed 4 bases and J shed 2 bases, with 12 bases lying between them. The germline V gene has CDR1 SGHRS and CDR2 YFSETQ. The CDR3: CASSEQGQQETQYF. CDR3 nucleotide sequence: TGCGCCAGCAGCGAGCAGGGGCAGCAAGAGACCCAGTACTTC.

The V and J genes are TRBV4-1 and TRBJ2-5; 11 nucleotides agree with TRBD2. V lost 0 bases to trimming and J lost 5 bases; unmatched junction nucleotides: 17. This CDR3 has 20 residues. Germline CDR1 and CDR2: MGHRA and YSYEKL. CDR3: CASSQDGASGGRPAGETQYF. For the CDR3, the DNA is TGCGCCAGCAGCCAAGATGGGGCTAGCGGGGGGAGACCCGCTGGGGAGACCCAGTACTTC.

The J gene is TRBJ1-2, the V gene TRBV9, with D uncertain. There are 15 residues in the CDR3. V lost 0 bases to trimming and J lost 0 bases, with 9 bases between them. Per the germline V gene, CDR1 is SGDLS and CDR2 is YYNGEE. The CDR3 sequence is CASSVAGNPNYGYTF. The CDR3 nucleotides are TGTGCCAGCAGCGTAGCGGGGAACCCTAACTATGGCTACACCTTC.

This clone was seen more than once but under ten times. The V gene is TRBV19, the J gene TRBJ1-2; D is possibly TRBD1 (6 bases). Germline CDR1 and CDR2: LNHDA and SQIVND (reference sequence). The V and J ends lost 5 bases and 4 bases respectively, with 11 bases between them. This CDR3 contains 13 residues. CDR3 amino acids: CASSPTGTYGYTF. The CDR3 coding sequence is TGTGCCAGTAGTCCAACAGGGACCTATGGCTACACCTTC.